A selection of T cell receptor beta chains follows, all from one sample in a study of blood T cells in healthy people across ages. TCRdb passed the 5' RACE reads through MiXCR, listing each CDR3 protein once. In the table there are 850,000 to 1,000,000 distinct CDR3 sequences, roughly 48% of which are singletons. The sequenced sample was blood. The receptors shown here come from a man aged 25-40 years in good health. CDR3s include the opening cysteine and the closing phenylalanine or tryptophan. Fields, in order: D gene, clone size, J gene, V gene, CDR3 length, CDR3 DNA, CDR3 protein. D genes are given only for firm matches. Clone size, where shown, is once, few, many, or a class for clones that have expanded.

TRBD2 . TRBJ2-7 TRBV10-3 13 TGTGCCATCAGCGTTAGCGGGAGTAGCGAGCAGTACTTC CAISVSGSSEQYF
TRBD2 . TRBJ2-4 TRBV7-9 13 TGTGCCAGCAGCCCTGTGACCGCGGGGGAGCAGTACTTC CASSPVTAGEQYF
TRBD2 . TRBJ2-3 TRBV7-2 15 TGTGCCAGCAGCCTTGACGGGACTAGAGGGGATACGCAGTATTTT CASSLDGTRGDTQYF
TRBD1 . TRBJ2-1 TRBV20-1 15 TGCAGTGCTAGACCCCCGGGACAGGGTACATATGAGCAGTTCTTC CSARPPGQGTYEQFF
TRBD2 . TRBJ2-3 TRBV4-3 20 TGCGCCAGCAGCCAAGGTTTACTAGCGGGGGGATACTCTAGCACAGATACGCAGTATTTT CASSQGLLAGGYSSTDTQYF
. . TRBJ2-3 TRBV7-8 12 TGTGCCTCCCAACAGGCTACAGATACGCAGTATTTT CASQQATDTQYF
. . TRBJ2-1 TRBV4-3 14 TGCGCCAGCAGCCAAGATCTCAGGGGACCTGAGCAGTTCTTC CASSQDLRGPEQFF
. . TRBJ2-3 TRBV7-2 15 TGTGCCAGCAGCCCATTCCTCACTAGCTCCGATACGCAGTATTTT CASSPFLTSSDTQYF
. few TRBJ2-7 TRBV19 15 TGTGCCAGTAGTAGTGGCGGGACGATTCCCTACGAGCAGTACTTC CASSSGGTIPYEQYF
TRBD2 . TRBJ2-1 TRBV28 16 TGTGCCAGCAGTTTATCGCGGGGGATCTCCTACAATGAGCAGTTCTTC CASSLSRGISYNEQFF
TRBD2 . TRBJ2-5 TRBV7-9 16 TGTGCCAGCAGCTTGGATGCTAGCGGGGTACAAGAGACCCAGTACTTC CASSLDASGVQETQYF
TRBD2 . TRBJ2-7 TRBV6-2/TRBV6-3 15 TGTGCCAGCAGTTTATATAGCGGGGCCCCCTACGAGCAGTACTTC CASSLYSGAPYEQYF
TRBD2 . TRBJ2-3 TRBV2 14 TGTGCCAGCAGTGAAGCGACTAGCAAGGATACGCAGTATTTT CASSEATSKDTQYF
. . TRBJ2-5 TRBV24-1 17 TGTGCCACCAGTGATTCAGGGGTAGCAGGGGGGGAAGAGACCCAGTACTTC CATSDSGVAGGEETQYF
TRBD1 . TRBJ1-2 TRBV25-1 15 TGTGCCAGCCTGTCCGACCAAGACAGGGGTCTTGGCTACACCTTC CASLSDQDRGLGYTF
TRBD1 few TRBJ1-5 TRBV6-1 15 TGTGCCAGCACCACAGGGGAGACAGCACCTCAACCCCAGCATTTT CASTTGETAPQPQHF
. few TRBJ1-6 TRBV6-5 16 TGTGCCAGCAGTTACTCCGGAGTCACCTATAATTCACCCCTCCACTTT CASSYSGVTYNSPLHF
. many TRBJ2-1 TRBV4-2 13 TGTGCCACTCCGGGGGGCCGAGATGATGAGCAGTTCTTC CATPGGRDDEQFF
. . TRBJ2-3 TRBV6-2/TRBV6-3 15 TGTGCCAGCAGTTACTCGTCCGGGGTCACAGATACGCAGTATTTT CASSYSSGVTDTQYF
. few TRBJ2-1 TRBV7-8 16 TGTGCCAGCAGCTTAAATTCTCAGGGTCTGAACAATGAGCAGTTCTTC CASSLNSQGLNNEQFF
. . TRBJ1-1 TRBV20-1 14 TGCAGTGCTAGAGAGAGGGCGAGGAACACTGAAGCTTTCTTT CSARERARNTEAFF
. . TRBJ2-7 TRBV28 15 TGTGCCAGCAGCCTAGGGGGGGCTATCTCCTACGAGCAGTACTTC CASSLGGAISYEQYF
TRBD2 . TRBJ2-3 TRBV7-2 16 TGTGCCAGCAGCCGAGGACTAGCGGCTAGCACAGATTCGCAGTATTTT CASSRGLAASTDSQYF
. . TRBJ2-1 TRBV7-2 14 TGTGCCAGTAGTCCGACGGACGACTACAATGAGCAGTTCTTC CASSPTDDYNEQFF
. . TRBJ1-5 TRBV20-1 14 TGCAGTGCTCCGACAGATAATAGCAATCAGCCCCAGCATTTT CSAPTDNSNQPQHF
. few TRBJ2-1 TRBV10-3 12 TGTGCCACCGAAAATTTAGAGAATGAGCAGTTCTTC CATENLENEQFF
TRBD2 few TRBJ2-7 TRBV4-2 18 TGTGCCAGCAGCCGACAACGAACTAGCGGGGGAAGCACCTACGAGCAGTACTTC CASSRQRTSGGSTYEQYF
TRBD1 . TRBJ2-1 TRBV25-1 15 TGTGCCAGCAGTGAAACCGGGACAGGGGTAAATGAGCAGTTCTTC CASSETGTGVNEQFF
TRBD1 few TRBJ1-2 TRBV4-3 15 TGCGCCAGCAGCCAAGATTTACAGGGGGCTTACGGCTACACCTTC CASSQDLQGAYGYTF
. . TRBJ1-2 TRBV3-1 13 TGTGCCAGCAGCCAACCCACCTATCGTGGCTACACCTTC CASSQPTYRGYTF
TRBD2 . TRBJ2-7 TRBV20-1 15 TGCAGTCGCGGCCGCTCGCGGGGGGTCTCCTACGAGCAGTACTTC CSRGRSRGVSYEQYF
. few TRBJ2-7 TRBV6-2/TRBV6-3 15 TGTGCCAGCAGTTACTCAGAGGGAACTTACTACGAGCAGTACTTC CASSYSEGTYYEQYF
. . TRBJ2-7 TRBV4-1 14 TGCGCCAGCAGCCAAGCTGGGGGCCTAGAGGAGCAGTACTTC CASSQAGGLEEQYF
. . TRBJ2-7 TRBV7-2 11 TGTGCCAGCAGCCCTCCGGAGACCCGGTACTTC CASSPPETRYF
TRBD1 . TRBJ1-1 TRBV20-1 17 TGCAGTGCCCAACCAGGGGGCGGGAGGAGGATGAACACTGAAGCTTTCTTT CSAQPGGGRRMNTEAFF
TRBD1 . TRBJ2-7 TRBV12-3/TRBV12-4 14 TGTGCCAGCAGTTTGACAGGGTCGGCAGACGAGCAGTACTTC CASSLTGSADEQYF
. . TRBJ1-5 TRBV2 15 TGTGCCAGCAGTGATGAGGTAGTCCTCAATCAGCCCCAGCATTTT CASSDEVVLNQPQHF
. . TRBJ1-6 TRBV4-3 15 TGCGCCAGCAGCCAAGACGGGGCCCACACTTCACCCCTCCACTTT CASSQDGAHTSPLHF
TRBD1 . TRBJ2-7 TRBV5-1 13 TGCGCCAGCAGCTCGGACAGGCACTACGAGCAGTACTTC CASSSDRHYEQYF
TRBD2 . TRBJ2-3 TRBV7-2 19 TGTGCCAGCAGCTTAGAACCAAGGTCGGCTAGCGGGGTAACAGATACGCAGTATTTT CASSLEPRSASGVTDTQYF
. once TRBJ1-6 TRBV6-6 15 TGTGCCAGCCAGTCCAGTCGGGGGCTAAATTCACCCCTCCACTTT CASQSSRGLNSPLHF
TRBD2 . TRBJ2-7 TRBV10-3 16 TGTGCCATCAGTGAGTCGGTGCGGGGGAACTCCTACGAGCAGTACTTC CAISESVRGNSYEQYF
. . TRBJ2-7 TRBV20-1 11 TGCAGTGCTAGAGTGGTCTACGAGCAGTACTTC CSARVVYEQYF
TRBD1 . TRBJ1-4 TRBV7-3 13 TGTGCCAGCAGCCCGTCACAGGGGAGCAAACTGTTTTTT CASSPSQGSKLFF
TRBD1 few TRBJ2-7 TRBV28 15 TGTGCCAGCAGTTGGGGGGACAGGGGGTTCTACGAGCAGTACTTC CASSWGDRGFYEQYF
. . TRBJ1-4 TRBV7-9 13 TGTGCCAGCAGCTTAGCTGGGGCCGAAAAACTGTTTTTT CASSLAGAEKLFF
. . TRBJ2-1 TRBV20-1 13 TGCAGTGCTCAGCCCGGGGCCCCCAATGAGCAGTTCTTC CSAQPGAPNEQFF
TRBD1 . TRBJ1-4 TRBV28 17 TGTGCCAGCAGTCCTCCCGGACAGGGGGGAGACCTACGGAAACTGTTTTTT CASSPPGQGGDLRKLFF